This entry lists 2 T cell receptor beta chains sequenced from one sample in a study of regulatory T cells in long-lasting Graves disease. TCR beta libraries were built with iRepertoire HTBI primers and Arm-PCR of CDR3 regions. TCRdb fed the multiplex PCR reads into MiXCR, producing one record per CDR3 protein. The repertoire holds a few hundred thousand distinct CDR3 sequences, with about 17% as singletons. Time point denoted: newly diagnosed GD, antithyroid drugs for less than 3 months. TCR sequences were obtained from RNA taken from PBMCs. These same data were also listed under a study on T cells in Graves' hyperthyroidism and ophthalmopathy.

The sample in question was peripheral blood mononuclear cells (PBMCs), obtained at new diagnosis, from a patient treated with antithyroid drugs. All receptors derive from a woman under 30 with Graves disease.

The rearrangement uses TRBV30 and TRBJ2-7; TRBD2 matches at 8 bases. V trimming: 5 bases; J trimming: 6 bases; junction bases outside the gene matches: 9. Germline V gene lookup returns CDR1 GTSNPN and CDR2 SVGIG (reference sequence). There are 13 residues in the CDR3. For the CDR3, the DNA is TGTGCCTGGGCCGGGACTAGTGAACTCGAGCAGTACTTC. The encoded protein is CAWAGTSELEQYF.

To note about this clonotype: This may come from a read error, since a much larger clone is one base off. The chain is built from TRBV6-1 and TRBJ2-7, with 10 bases aligning to TRBD2. V shed 6 bases and J 7 bases; nucleotides not matched to a gene: 15. This CDR3 is built from 16 residues. Germline values: CDR1 MNHNS, CDR2 SASEGT. CDR3 amino acids: CASSPPLAGVGGEQYF. In DNA form, the CDR3 reads TGTGCCAGCAGCCCCCCGCTAGCGGGAGTTGGGGGTGAGCAGTACTTC.